This T cell receptor (beta chain) stems from a study of low-dose radiotherapy and immunotherapy resistance in tumors. About the research overall: Each fraction for Cohort 1 was 0.5 Gy, given every 2 weeks, and the total came to 6.5 Gy. Patients were treated with intravenous nivolumab at 240 mg every two weeks and were also dosed with ipilimumab at 1 mg/kg every six weeks.

The CDR3 runs 17 residues. Germline V gives CDR1 MNHEY, CDR2 SVGEGT. V shed 5 bases and J 0 bases; nucleotides not matched to a gene: 6. Both TCRalpha and TCRbeta chains were reverse transcribed with V-gene-specific primers. The TCRs were subjected to amplification over around 19 PCR cycles employing a constant-region primer in conjunction with a V-primer adapter. From the reads, TCRdb called clonotypes with MiXCR, one entry per CDR3 protein. The data hold around 99,000 distinct CDR3 sequences, with 9.4% observed a single time. Time point here: before trial treatment. Each donor was administered nivolumab, ipilimumab, aspirin, low-dose cyclophosphamide and low-dose radiotherapy. All eligible patients presented with advanced solid tumors that contained no tumor-infiltrating lymphocytes. This clonotype was seen at least ten times.

This clonotype was obtained from a male donor with prostate cancer. The J gene is TRBJ2-1, the V gene TRBV6-2 or TRBV6-3, with 11 positions matching TRBD2. The starting material was PBMCs, obtained before treatment. As DNA, the CDR3 is TGTGCCAGCAGTGTTAGCGGGAGGGATAGCTCCTACAATGAGCAGTTCTTC. Translated, it gives CASSVSGRDSSYNEQFF.